This T cell receptor beta chain appears in the sequencing data of a study of shared clonotypes between healthy human individuals. About the research overall: The people who gave samples were two women and three men aged 18 to 49. Study-wide points: Memory subsets generally showed smaller estimated richness than naive subsets did. Shared across four donors were about 4.6% of the naive CD4 clonotypes. Genetic and exposure-history diversity was limited by the small donor number.

Clones were read by immunoSEQ multiplex PCR, and TCRdb kept only the in-frame ones, dropping some. The sample lists 2.5 million or so clones, 90% to 95% occurring once. V was clipped by 0 bases and J by 2 bases, with 10 bases between them. This CDR3 contains 15 residues. Per germline, CDR1 MNHEY and CDR2 SVGAGI. As concerns this clone: Its antigen remains unidentified. The sample contains more than one DNA sequence encoding this CDR3.

This sequence was found in a man between 18 and 29 years old in good health. Material: naive CD4+ T cells sorted from blood. Noted subset: CD45RA+ positively selected. The chain links TRBV6-5 to TRBJ1-1; D unresolved. The CDR3 is CASSYSRWGNTEAFF. DNA of the CDR3: TGTGCCAGCAGTTACTCAAGGTGGGGTAACACTGAAGCTTTCTTT.